Listed below are T cell receptor beta chains from one sample, sequenced in a study of T cell repertoires in cytomegalovirus infection. TCRdb itself ran the reads through MiXCR, one entry per CDR3 protein. Of some 390,000 distinct CDR3 sequences in the sample, 15% to 20% were seen once. The material sequenced was PBMCs. All receptors come from a human donor in good health (CMV status not recorded). Some clones in this sample may be carry-over from other donors' samples. Each CDR3 is given with its conserved first and last residue. D genes are given only for firm matches. Rows give clone size only sometimes, using once, few, many, or a class for an expanded clone.

v_call: TRBV7-6
d_call: -
j_call: TRBJ2-1
clone_size: -
cdr3_nt: TGTGCCAGCAGCCCCGGGGACTCGTATGAGCAGTTCTTC
cdr3_aa: CASSPGDSYEQFF

v_call: TRBV4-3
d_call: TRBD2
j_call: TRBJ2-1
clone_size: -
cdr3_nt: TGCGCCAGCAGCCAAGAACGAGGTAGCGGGAGGGAGAATGAGCAGTTCTTC
cdr3_aa: CASSQERGSGRENEQFF

v_call: TRBV7-2
d_call: TRBD2
j_call: TRBJ2-3
clone_size: many
cdr3_nt: TGTGCCAGCAGCCAACGGACTAGCGGGGGAGATACGCAGTATTTT
cdr3_aa: CASSQRTSGGDTQYF

v_call: TRBV4-1
d_call: -
j_call: TRBJ2-7
clone_size: many
cdr3_nt: TGCGCCAGCAGCCAAGATCCTTCCCGGGAAACCGGCCACGAGCAGTACTTC
cdr3_aa: CASSQDPSRETGHEQYF

v_call: TRBV28
d_call: -
j_call: TRBJ1-4
clone_size: -
cdr3_nt: TGTGCCAGCAGTTCCTCCCTTGCAGGGCACAGGTCAACTAATGAAAAACTGTTTTTT
cdr3_aa: CASSSSLAGHRSTNEKLFF

v_call: TRBV5-1
d_call: -
j_call: TRBJ2-1
clone_size: -
cdr3_nt: TGCGCCAGCAGCTTGGACAGTATGGATGAGCAGTTCTTC
cdr3_aa: CASSLDSMDEQFF

v_call: TRBV20-1
d_call: TRBD2
j_call: TRBJ2-1
clone_size: few
cdr3_nt: TGCAGTGCTAGGCTAGCGGGAGCCCGGTCCTACAATGAGCAGTTCTTC
cdr3_aa: CSARLAGARSYNEQFF

v_call: TRBV7-2
d_call: -
j_call: TRBJ1-2
clone_size: many
cdr3_nt: TGTGCCAGCAGCCGAGGGGGTCACTATGGCTACACCTTC
cdr3_aa: CASSRGGHYGYTF

v_call: TRBV6-5
d_call: TRBD2
j_call: TRBJ2-1
clone_size: -
cdr3_nt: TGTGCCAGCAGTCTACCCCCGGGACTAGCGGGAGCCAGCTCCTACAATGAGCAGTTCTTC
cdr3_aa: CASSLPPGLAGASSYNEQFF

v_call: TRBV7-9
d_call: -
j_call: TRBJ1-2
clone_size: -
cdr3_nt: TGTGCCAGCAGCTTAGTTGACAGCGGAAGGTATGGCTACACCTTC
cdr3_aa: CASSLVDSGRYGYTF

v_call: TRBV20-1
d_call: -
j_call: TRBJ1-2
clone_size: -
cdr3_nt: TGCAGTGCTAGCCGTCAGGGATTTGGCGGCTACACCTTC
cdr3_aa: CSASRQGFGGYTF

v_call: TRBV7-2
d_call: -
j_call: TRBJ2-7
clone_size: many
cdr3_nt: TGTGCCAGCAGCTTAGCACGGGGACGGCCTTTTGAGCAGTACTTC
cdr3_aa: CASSLARGRPFEQYF

v_call: TRBV9
d_call: -
j_call: TRBJ1-2
clone_size: -
cdr3_nt: TGTGCCAGCAGCGAGGGGATCCTCGCAGGCTATGGCTACACCTTC
cdr3_aa: CASSEGILAGYGYTF

v_call: TRBV20-1
d_call: -
j_call: TRBJ2-2
clone_size: -
cdr3_nt: TGCAGTGCTAGGGACACCGGGGAGCTGTTTTTT
cdr3_aa: CSARDTGELFF

v_call: TRBV7-8
d_call: -
j_call: TRBJ1-5
clone_size: many
cdr3_nt: TGTGCCAGCAGCTTAAGGGGGTCTAGCAATCAGCCCCAGCATTTT
cdr3_aa: CASSLRGSSNQPQHF

v_call: TRBV5-1
d_call: -
j_call: TRBJ1-1
clone_size: few
cdr3_nt: TGCGCCAGCAGCTTGGCCGTGGCGAACACTGAAGCTTTCTTT
cdr3_aa: CASSLAVANTEAFF

v_call: TRBV15
d_call: TRBD1
j_call: TRBJ2-3
clone_size: many
cdr3_nt: TGTGCCACCAGCAGAGAGAGACAGGGGAGCACAGATACGCAGTATTTT
cdr3_aa: CATSRERQGSTDTQYF

v_call: TRBV18
d_call: TRBD1
j_call: TRBJ2-5
clone_size: few
cdr3_nt: TGTGCCAGCTCACCAGTCTTACAGGGGGCGTCAGAGACCCAGTACTTC
cdr3_aa: CASSPVLQGASETQYF

v_call: TRBV7-6
d_call: -
j_call: TRBJ1-2
clone_size: many
cdr3_nt: TGTGCCAGCAGCCCGCGGATGGGAGACAGTGGCTACACCTTC
cdr3_aa: CASSPRMGDSGYTF

v_call: TRBV29-1
d_call: -
j_call: TRBJ1-2
clone_size: -
cdr3_nt: TGCAGCGTTGAGGAGGACCGCCTAGAGGGCTACACCTTC
cdr3_aa: CSVEEDRLEGYTF

v_call: TRBV6-2/TRBV6-3
d_call: -
j_call: TRBJ2-5
clone_size: -
cdr3_nt: TGTGCCAGCAGTTGGAGCTATGAGACCCAGTACTTC
cdr3_aa: CASSWSYETQYF

v_call: TRBV6-2/TRBV6-3
d_call: -
j_call: TRBJ2-5
clone_size: -
cdr3_nt: TGTGCCAGCAACAAAGCCCTCACTAGTTTGGAGACCCAGTACTTC
cdr3_aa: CASNKALTSLETQYF

v_call: TRBV6-1
d_call: TRBD1
j_call: TRBJ2-6
clone_size: once
cdr3_nt: TGTGCCAGCAGCCCGGGACAGGTACAACTCTTGGCCAACGTCCTGACTTTC
cdr3_aa: CASSPGQVQLLANVLTF

v_call: TRBV12-3/TRBV12-4
d_call: TRBD2
j_call: TRBJ2-3
clone_size: -
cdr3_nt: TGTGCCAGCGACTTTCTAGCGGGTATCACAGATACGCAGTATTTT
cdr3_aa: CASDFLAGITDTQYF

v_call: TRBV28
d_call: -
j_call: TRBJ1-1
clone_size: -
cdr3_nt: TGTGCCAGCGTCTCAGTTACTGAAGCTTTCTTT
cdr3_aa: CASVSVTEAFF

v_call: TRBV7-2
d_call: -
j_call: TRBJ2-5
clone_size: many
cdr3_nt: TGTGCCAGCAGCCGCGAGGGCCAAGAGACCCAGTACTTC
cdr3_aa: CASSREGQETQYF

v_call: TRBV27
d_call: TRBD2
j_call: TRBJ2-5
clone_size: few
cdr3_nt: TGTGCCAGCAGCACCCGACTAGCGTATCAAGAGACCCAGTACTTC
cdr3_aa: CASSTRLAYQETQYF

v_call: TRBV7-9
d_call: -
j_call: TRBJ1-2
clone_size: -
cdr3_nt: TGTGCCAGCAGCTTAAGCGACAACCTGAGGGGCTACACCTTC
cdr3_aa: CASSLSDNLRGYTF

v_call: TRBV7-2
d_call: TRBD2
j_call: TRBJ2-7
clone_size: many
cdr3_nt: TGTGCCAGCAGCCCCCAAGGCGGGACTAGCGGGAAGCAGTACTTC
cdr3_aa: CASSPQGGTSGKQYF

v_call: TRBV2
d_call: -
j_call: TRBJ2-3
clone_size: -
cdr3_nt: TGTGCCAGCAGTGAAGGTCGGGTGGGAGATACGCAGTATTTT
cdr3_aa: CASSEGRVGDTQYF

v_call: TRBV12-3/TRBV12-4
d_call: -
j_call: TRBJ2-1
clone_size: many
cdr3_nt: TGTGCCAGCACCCCTTCCGGCTATGTGCGGGACTATGAGCAGTTCTTC
cdr3_aa: CASTPSGYVRDYEQFF

v_call: TRBV7-2
d_call: -
j_call: TRBJ2-3
clone_size: many
cdr3_nt: TGTGCCAGCCCTAGCCCCACAGATACGCAGTATTTT
cdr3_aa: CASPSPTDTQYF

v_call: TRBV20-1
d_call: -
j_call: TRBJ1-2
clone_size: few
cdr3_nt: TGCAGTGCTAAGACAGTCGCTTATGGCTACACCTTC
cdr3_aa: CSAKTVAYGYTF

v_call: TRBV28
d_call: -
j_call: TRBJ1-5
clone_size: -
cdr3_nt: TGTGCCAGCAGTTTAGGTTGGGGGTATCAGCCCCAGCATTTT
cdr3_aa: CASSLGWGYQPQHF

v_call: TRBV4-1
d_call: -
j_call: TRBJ2-1
clone_size: few
cdr3_nt: TGCGCCAGCAGCCAAGATCATGGTGAGCAGTTCTTC
cdr3_aa: CASSQDHGEQFF

v_call: TRBV20-1
d_call: TRBD1
j_call: TRBJ1-4
clone_size: few
cdr3_nt: TGCAGTGCTCGCATAACCGGGACAGGAGATGAAAAACTGTTTTTT
cdr3_aa: CSARITGTGDEKLFF

v_call: TRBV12-3/TRBV12-4
d_call: TRBD1
j_call: TRBJ1-2
clone_size: many
cdr3_nt: TGTGCCAGCAGTGTGACAGGGGGCGGATCCTATGGCTACACCTTC
cdr3_aa: CASSVTGGGSYGYTF

v_call: TRBV12-3/TRBV12-4
d_call: TRBD1
j_call: TRBJ2-3
clone_size: many
cdr3_nt: TGTGCCAGCAGCCCACCCCGGGACAGGGACGATACGCAGTATTTT
cdr3_aa: CASSPPRDRDDTQYF

v_call: TRBV12-3/TRBV12-4
d_call: TRBD2
j_call: TRBJ2-3
clone_size: -
cdr3_nt: TGTGCCAGCAGACGACTAGCGGGAAGCACAGATACGCAGTATTTT
cdr3_aa: CASRRLAGSTDTQYF

v_call: TRBV11-2
d_call: -
j_call: TRBJ2-7
clone_size: -
cdr3_nt: TGTGCCAGCAGCCCCAGGCCGGTCGAGCAGTACTTC
cdr3_aa: CASSPRPVEQYF

v_call: TRBV12-3/TRBV12-4
d_call: -
j_call: TRBJ2-1
clone_size: many
cdr3_nt: TGTGCCAGCAGTTTCCGCGGGGTCTACAATGAGCAGTTCTTC
cdr3_aa: CASSFRGVYNEQFF

v_call: TRBV7-2
d_call: -
j_call: TRBJ1-4
clone_size: -
cdr3_nt: TGTGCCAGCAGCTTAGGGGGGAAGGGGGGTGAAAAACTGTTTTTT
cdr3_aa: CASSLGGKGGEKLFF

v_call: TRBV28
d_call: -
j_call: TRBJ2-5
clone_size: many
cdr3_nt: TGTGCCAGCAGTTCCTATAGCGTACGACCCCAGTACTTC
cdr3_aa: CASSSYSVRPQYF

v_call: TRBV7-8
d_call: -
j_call: TRBJ1-1
clone_size: many
cdr3_nt: TGTGCCAGCAGCTCCAGGACGGCTGAAGCTTTCTTT
cdr3_aa: CASSSRTAEAFF

v_call: TRBV7-8
d_call: TRBD1
j_call: TRBJ2-1
clone_size: many
cdr3_nt: TGTGCCAGCAGCTTGGGACAGTTGTACAATGAGCAGTTCTTC
cdr3_aa: CASSLGQLYNEQFF

v_call: TRBV7-2
d_call: -
j_call: TRBJ1-1
clone_size: many
cdr3_nt: TGTGCCAGCAGCTTAGGTTACAGGGAAACTGAAGCTTTCTTT
cdr3_aa: CASSLGYRETEAFF

v_call: TRBV27
d_call: -
j_call: TRBJ2-5
clone_size: -
cdr3_nt: TGTGCCAGCAGTCGGGAGCAAGAGACCCAGTACTTC
cdr3_aa: CASSREQETQYF